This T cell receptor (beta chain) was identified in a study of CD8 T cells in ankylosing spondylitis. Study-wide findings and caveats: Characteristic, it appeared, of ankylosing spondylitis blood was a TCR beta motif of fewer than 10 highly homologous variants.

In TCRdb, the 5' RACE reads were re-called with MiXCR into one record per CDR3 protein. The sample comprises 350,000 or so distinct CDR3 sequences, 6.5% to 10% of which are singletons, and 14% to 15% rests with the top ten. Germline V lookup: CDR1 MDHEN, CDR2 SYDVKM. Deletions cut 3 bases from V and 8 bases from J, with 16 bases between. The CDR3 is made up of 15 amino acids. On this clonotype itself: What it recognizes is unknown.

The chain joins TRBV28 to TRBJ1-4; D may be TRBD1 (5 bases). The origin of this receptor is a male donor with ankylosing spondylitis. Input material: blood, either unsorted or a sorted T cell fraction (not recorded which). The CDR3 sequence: CASSLVGAGEEKLFF. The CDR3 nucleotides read TGTGCCAGCAGTTTGGTTGGGGCGGGGGAAGAAAAACTGTTTTTT.